The rows below give T cell receptor beta chains drawn from one sample of a study of Tregs in tolerant kidney transplant recipients. The repertoire was sequenced with immunoSEQ multiplex PCR; TCRdb's copy has only in-frame clones and lacks some. The sample records hundreds of thousands of clones, about 86% being singletons. The specimen sequenced was CD4+ T cells from blood. The receptor source for this set is a human donor in good health. Both conserved end residues are trimmed from each CDR3. The order of the fields is CDR3 length, V gene, clone size, D gene, CDR3 protein. A D gene is named only where the DNA matches it firmly. Clone size is shown for a subset of rows, as once, few, many or a class of expanded clone.

length: 10
V: TRBV10-1
size: .
D: .
CDR3: ASSDNNYGYT

length: 13
V: TRBV5-1
size: .
D: .
CDR3: ASTAQGRETGELF

length: 13
V: TRBV6-1
size: .
D: TRBD1
CDR3: ASSFGQGANYEQY

length: 13
V: TRBV18
size: .
D: .
CDR3: ASSPQVREANVLT

length: 14
V: TRBV11-1
size: .
D: TRBD1
CDR3: ASSPDLGQVNTEAF

length: 14
V: TRBV7-8
size: .
D: .
CDR3: ASSLRGGQSTDGYT

length: 13
V: TRBV6-5
size: .
D: .
CDR3: ASSRRGANTGELF

length: 14
V: TRBV9
size: .
D: .
CDR3: ASSVDLLGSYNEQF

length: 13
V: TRBV9
size: .
D: TRBD1
CDR3: ASSVTGGRTDTQY

length: 11
V: TRBV29-1
size: few
D: TRBD2
CDR3: SVDILAGNEQF

length: 9
V: TRBV20-1
size: .
D: .
CDR3: SARRLIEGG

length: 12
V: TRBV10-2
size: once
D: TRBD2
CDR3: AIKSGVYQETQY

length: 12
V: TRBV4-1
size: .
D: .
CDR3: ASSQLSERPEAF

length: 11
V: TRBV2
size: .
D: TRBD1
CDR3: ASRPGQVYEQY

length: 11
V: TRBV11-2
size: .
D: .
CDR3: ASSSYRNTEAF

length: 16
V: TRBV19
size: .
D: .
CDR3: VSSIEGLRSSGANVLT

length: 13
V: TRBV15
size: .
D: TRBD1
CDR3: ATSVTGEVNQPQH

length: 12
V: TRBV2
size: .
D: .
CDR3: ASSEASSNYGHT

length: 13
V: TRBV5-5
size: .
D: TRBD1
CDR3: ASSRSGGTTDTQY

length: 13
V: TRBV7-2
size: few
D: .
CDR3: ASSLGGASDYGYT

length: 14
V: TRBV27
size: once
D: TRBD1
CDR3: ASSPGGTGGQNEQY

length: 11
V: TRBV7-2
size: .
D: .
CDR3: ASSQALQETQY

length: 13
V: TRBV18
size: once
D: TRBD1
CDR3: ASSPRTGVGETQY

length: 13
V: TRBV6-1
size: once
D: TRBD1
CDR3: ASSADRGLSYEQY

length: 12
V: TRBV7-9
size: .
D: .
CDR3: ASSLAAGNTEAF

length: 13
V: TRBV5-1
size: .
D: TRBD2
CDR3: ASSGTSALDDEQF

length: 13
V: TRBV27
size: .
D: TRBD1
CDR3: ASSEQGNLASPLH

length: 13
V: TRBV18
size: .
D: .
CDR3: ASSPQAGTYYEQY

length: 13
V: TRBV5-1
size: .
D: TRBD2
CDR3: ASSPLAGRTYEQY

length: 11
V: TRBV6-5
size: once
D: .
CDR3: ASSYGISGTLF

length: 13
V: TRBV7-8
size: .
D: TRBD1
CDR3: ASSTQQGSSGEQY

length: 11
V: TRBV7-3
size: .
D: TRBD1
CDR3: ASSLITGGTPH

length: 12
V: TRBV6-5
size: .
D: TRBD2
CDR3: ASSRLAVSYEQY

length: 12
V: TRBV6-1
size: .
D: TRBD1
CDR3: ASSWTGTQETQY

length: 13
V: TRBV18
size: .
D: .
CDR3: ASSPMLGAGTEAF

length: 12
V: TRBV6-1
size: few
D: .
CDR3: ASSYGTSNEKLF

length: 12
V: TRBV29-1
size: .
D: .
CDR3: SALRGAQSGELF

length: 14
V: TRBV5-1
size: .
D: TRBD1
CDR3: ASSSGDRGMNEKLF

length: 12
V: TRBV25-1
size: few
D: .
CDR3: ASRGGGIGETQY

length: 12
V: TRBV6-5
size: .
D: .
CDR3: ASSPQGRYSPLH

length: 12
V: TRBV7-7
size: once
D: TRBD2
CDR3: ASSLTSGENEQF

length: 13
V: TRBV7-6
size: few
D: TRBD2
CDR3: ASSFRREGAYEQY

length: 14
V: TRBV9
size: .
D: .
CDR3: ASSARQSSYNSPLH

length: 12
V: TRBV6-5
size: .
D: .
CDR3: ASSYSGLTYEQY

length: 14
V: TRBV6-1
size: few
D: .
CDR3: ASSERLRSSGNTIY

length: 11
V: TRBV18
size: .
D: .
CDR3: ASSPGQMETQY

length: 13
V: TRBV5-1
size: .
D: .
CDR3: ASSFGGESYNEQF

length: 12
V: TRBV6-6
size: .
D: .
CDR3: ASSGTGKTYEQY

length: 13
V: TRBV5-6
size: .
D: TRBD2
CDR3: ASSRTSFPYNEQF

length: 11
V: TRBV29-1
size: .
D: TRBD1
CDR3: SGSGQVTDTQY

length: 13
V: TRBV4-1
size: .
D: TRBD1
CDR3: ASSHPQGINQPQH

length: 13
V: TRBV15
size: few
D: TRBD2
CDR3: ATSEGLAAAYEQY

length: 15
V: TRBV5-1
size: .
D: TRBD2
CDR3: ASSLWTNRGRENEQY

length: 11
V: TRBV7-9
size: .
D: .
CDR3: ASSLAQSGTQF

length: 11
V: TRBV6-4
size: few
D: .
CDR3: ASSDQWNTEAF

length: 13
V: TRBV5-6
size: .
D: .
CDR3: ASSSTEGPGNTIY